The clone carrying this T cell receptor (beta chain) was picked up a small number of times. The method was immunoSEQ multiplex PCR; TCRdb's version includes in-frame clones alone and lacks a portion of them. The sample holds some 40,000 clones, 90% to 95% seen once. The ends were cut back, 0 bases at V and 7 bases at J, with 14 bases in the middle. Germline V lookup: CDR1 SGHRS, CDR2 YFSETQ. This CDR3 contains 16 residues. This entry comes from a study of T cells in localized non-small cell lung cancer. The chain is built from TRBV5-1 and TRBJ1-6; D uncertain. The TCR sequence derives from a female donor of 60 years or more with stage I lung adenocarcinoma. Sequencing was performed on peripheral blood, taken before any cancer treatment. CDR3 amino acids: CASSLAGSRWNSPLHF. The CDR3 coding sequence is TGCGCCAGCAGCTTGGCTGGGAGTCGGTGGAATTCACCCCTCCACTTT.